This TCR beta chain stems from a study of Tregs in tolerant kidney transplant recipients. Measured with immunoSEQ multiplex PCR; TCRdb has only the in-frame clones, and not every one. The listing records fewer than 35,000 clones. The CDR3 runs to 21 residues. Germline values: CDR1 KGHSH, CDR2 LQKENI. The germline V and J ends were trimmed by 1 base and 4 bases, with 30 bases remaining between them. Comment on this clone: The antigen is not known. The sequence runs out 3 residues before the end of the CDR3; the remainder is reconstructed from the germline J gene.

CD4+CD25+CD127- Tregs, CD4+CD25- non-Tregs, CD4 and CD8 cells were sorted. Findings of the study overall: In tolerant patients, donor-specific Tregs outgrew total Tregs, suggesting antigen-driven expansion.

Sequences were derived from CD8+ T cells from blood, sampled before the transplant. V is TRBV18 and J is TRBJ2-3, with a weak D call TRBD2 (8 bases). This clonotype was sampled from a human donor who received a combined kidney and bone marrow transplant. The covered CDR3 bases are TGTGCCAGCTCACCACTCCCCTGGACAGGCTCAGCGGGAGCCCCTCCAGATACG. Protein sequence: CASSPLPWTGSAGAPPDT. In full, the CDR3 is CASSPLPWTGSAGAPPDTQYF.